These 18 T cell receptor beta chains came from one sample sequenced in a study of T-cell reconstitution after alpha-beta-depleted transplantation in children. The TCRbeta library was prepared with unique molecular identifiers. TCRdb reprocessed the PCR reads via MiXCR and lists one record per CDR3 protein. The sample yields fewer than 750,000 distinct CDR3 sequences, 23% seen once. The sample in question was PBMCs, mostly from graft donor cells, obtained 360 days after TCRalphabeta/CD19-depleted stem cell transplant. These receptors all come from a boy in the first two years of life who had a stem cell transplant for acute myeloid leukemia, so the T cells may come from the graft donor.

The rearrangement joins TRBV4-1 to TRBJ1-5; 9 bases line up with TRBD1. The CDR3 is 14 residues long. Germline CDR1 and CDR2: MGHRA and YSYEKL. V lost 4 bases, J lost 7 bases, and 5 bases stayed unmatched. CDR3 DNA sequence: TGCGCCAGCAGCCTCCGGGACAGGGAGCAGCCCCAGCATTTT. This sequence encodes CASSLRDREQPQHF.

The J gene is TRBJ1-1, the V gene TRBV27, with 11 bases identical to TRBD1. CDR1 is MNHEY, CDR2 SMNVEV, per germline (reference sequence). CDR3 length: 15 amino acids. J was trimmed by 5 bases and V by 5 bases; bases with no gene match: 7. This CDR3 reads CASSPGTGGRTEAFF. Here the CDR3 DNA reads TGTGCCAGCAGTCCGGGGACAGGGGGGAGGACTGAAGCTTTCTTT.

This clonotype was counted only a few times. This chain uses TRBV5-1 with TRBJ2-5, with D possibly being TRBD1 (6 bases). CDR3 length: 13 amino acids. Germline values: CDR1 SGHRS, CDR2 YFSETQ. The V end was cut by 8 bases, the J end by 2 bases, with 13 bases between. For the CDR3, the DNA is TGCGCCAGTCTGACAGGAGATCAAGAGACCCAGTACTTC. Its translation is CASLTGDQETQYF.

This chain connects TRBV5-5 to TRBJ2-5; 11 bases map to TRBD2. The CDR3 runs to 18 residues. Losses at the gene ends were 0 bases for V and 2 bases for J; bases not matched to a gene: 9. From germline, CDR1 is SGHKS and CDR2 YYEKEE (reference sequence). The CDR3 here is CASSLALTSGAKQETQYF. The CDR3, as DNA: TGTGCCAGCAGCTTGGCCCTGACTAGCGGGGCCAAACAAGAGACCCAGTACTTC.

The sample holds a few counts of this clonotype. This rearrangement joins TRBV4-3 to TRBJ1-5, with 9 bases lining up with TRBD1. Per germline, CDR1 LGHNA and CDR2 YSLEER. The CDR3 loop spans 15 amino acids. With 4 bases clipped from V and 7 bases from J, the junction kept 8 bases outside the gene matches. The CDR3 region is CASSLRTGVSQPQHF. The CDR3 DNA reads as TGCGCCAGCAGCCTAAGGACAGGGGTTTCCCAGCCCCAGCATTTT.

The CDR3: CAISESPPGTGGHEQYF. CDR3 nucleotides: TGTGCCATCAGTGAGTCGCCACCCGGGACAGGGGGCCACGAGCAGTACTTC. This chain links TRBV10-3 with TRBJ2-7; 12 nucleotides line up with TRBD1. CDR3 length equals 17 residues. V trimming: 0 bases; J trimming: 5 bases; junction bases outside the gene matches: 8. CDR1 and CDR2 from the germline V gene are ENHRY and SYGVKD.

This clonotype turned up a few times. The chain links TRBV20-1 to TRBJ2-5, with D perhaps matching TRBD1 (6 bases). V was clipped by 6 bases and J by 2 bases, with 10 bases between them. Germline values: CDR1 DFQATT, CDR2 SNEGSKA (reference sequence). The CDR3 runs to 12 residues. CDR3 in DNA: TGCAGTGCGCCCCAGGGGCAAGAGACCCAGTACTTC. It yields the protein CSAPQGQETQYF.

This clonotype was picked up many times. The chain has TRBV6-5 and TRBJ2-1; 7 positions match TRBD1. The CDR3 consists of 14 residues. With V trimmed by 2 bases and J by 8 bases, 6 bases remained unmatched. Germline V gene sequence: CDR1 MNHEY, CDR2 SVGAGI. The CDR3 loop is CASSYHRGGYEQFF. As DNA, the CDR3 is TGTGCCAGCAGTTACCACAGAGGGGGCTATGAGCAGTTCTTC.

Comments on this clonotype: A read error may be the cause here, since a much bigger clone is one base away. The chain carries TRBV12-3 or TRBV12-4 and TRBJ2-1, with TRBD2 identical over 10 bases. This CDR3 is built from 14 residues. The J segment lost 7 bases and the V segment lost 3 bases, leaving 3 bases of the junction unmatched. CDR3 sequence (DNA): TGTGCCAGCAGTTTCCTAGCGGGGGTTAATGAGCAGTTCTTC. Its translation: CASSFLAGVNEQFF.

In DNA form, the CDR3 reads TGCGCCAGCAGCGATGGACAGGGGGCGGCAGATACGCAGTATTTT. Residues: CASSDGQGAADTQYF. The chain couples TRBV10-2 to TRBJ2-3; 11 positions match TRBD1. The CDR3 spans 15 residues. V shed 6 bases, J shed 4 bases, and the junction held 6 bases outside the gene matches. CDR1 WSHSY and CDR2 SAAADI come from the germline V gene.

About this clonotype: Since a much larger clone is just one base distant, this may be a read error. CDR3 amino acids: CANKQGGETQYF. The CDR3 bases are TGCGCCAACAAGCAGGGGGGCGAGACCCAGTACTTC. The gene calls are TRBV10-2 and TRBJ2-5; weak D call: TRBD1 (7 bases). The CDR3 contains 12 residues. V lost 10 bases and J lost 5, with 14 bases in between. Looked up from germline, CDR1 is WSHSY and CDR2 is SAAADI.

This clonotype was observed a few times. V and J are TRBV6-5 and TRBJ1-6; D gene unclear. The CDR3 runs to 18 residues. Germline-derived CDR1 and CDR2 are MNHEY and SVGAGI. The V and J ends lost 0 bases and 0 bases respectively, with 12 bases between them. DNA for the CDR3: TGTGCCAGCAGTTACTCGGCCCCCCCGAGCTCCTATAATTCACCCCTCCACTTT. It translates to CASSYSAPPSSYNSPLHF.

V is TRBV12-3 or TRBV12-4 and J is TRBJ2-1; weak D call: TRBD2 (5 bases). There are 13 residues in the CDR3. Trimming left V 7 bases short and J 8 bases short, with 15 bases between. The CDR3 sequence is CASMEVVGDEQFF. CDR3 coding DNA: TGTGCCAGCATGGAGGTTGTGGGAGATGAGCAGTTCTTC.

The rearrangement joins TRBV6-1 to TRBJ1-3, with a weak D call TRBD1 (6 bases). From germline, CDR1 is MNHNS and CDR2 SASEGT. This CDR3 spans 14 amino acids. V was cut by 2 bases and J by 8 bases, with 13 bases left in between. CDR3 bases: TGTGCCAGCAGTGAATTAGGGACAAGGGACACCATATATTTT. This translates into CASSELGTRDTIYF.

This clonotype has ten or more counts. The V and J genes are TRBV12-3 or TRBV12-4 and TRBJ1-3, with 7 nucleotides matching TRBD1. J gave up 8 bases and V 6 bases, and 13 bases lay outside the gene matches. The CDR3 contains 15 residues. The CDR3 region is CASRPPTGAGDTIYF. CDR3 DNA sequence: TGTGCCAGCAGGCCGCCAACAGGGGCAGGGGACACCATATATTTT.

This clonotype appeared many times. CDR3 residues: CASSLASAGLSQPQHF. DNA of the CDR3: TGTGCCAGCAGCTTAGCGTCTGCAGGGTTAAGTCAGCCCCAGCATTTT. The chain couples TRBV7-6 to TRBJ1-5, with D tentatively TRBD1 (5 bases). The CDR3 is made up of 16 amino acids. V gave up 0 bases and J gave up 6 bases, with 15 bases separating them. Germline V gene lookup returns CDR1 SGHVS and CDR2 FNYEAQ.

This clonotype was observed a few times. The V call is TRBV7-3, the J call TRBJ2-7, with unresolved D. The CDR3 runs 13 residues. The germline gives CDR1 SGHTA, CDR2 FQGTGA. The V gene lost 5 bases and the J gene lost 7 bases, with 15 bases spanning the gap. In DNA form, the CDR3 reads TGTGCCAGCAGCACGAATCCGGGCAAGGAGCAGTACTTC. Its translation: CASSTNPGKEQYF.

This clonotype turned up a few times. This chain joins TRBV27 and TRBJ2-1; 9 bases are a match to TRBD2. The germline CDR1 and CDR2 sequences are MNHEY and SMNVEV (reference sequence). Unmatched junction bases numbered 18, after V lost 0 bases and J lost 6 bases. This CDR3 is built from 20 residues. The CDR3 DNA follows: TGTGCCAGCAGTTTATCCGCCCTGATCGGGGGCGGGGGGGTTTTCAATGAGCAGTTCTTC. This codes for CASSLSALIGGGGVFNEQFF.